The 2 T cell receptor beta chains below come from one sample, sequenced in a study of control samples from healthy donors and cancer patients (dated by TCRdb to about 2020). Receptor libraries were prepared by the immunoSEQ multiplex PCR assay. Not all clones reach the TCRdb copy of this immuneACCESS table, which keeps in-frame sequences only. Checked studies attribute under half of the gap to unresolved V genes and leave the rest unexplained. For this sample the table gives 150,000 to 200,000 clones, of which approximately 90% were detected only once. Around 12% of the sample belongs to the ten largest clones. The specimen was blood. The receptors originated from a man aged 25 to 40 in good health.

The rearrangement joins TRBV11-3 to TRBJ2-1; D remains ambiguous. The CDR3 runs to 12 residues. From germline, CDR1 is SGHNT and CDR2 YENEEA. The germline V and J ends were trimmed by 4 bases and 5 bases, with 6 bases remaining between them. The CDR3 sequence is CASSSRNNEQFF. CDR3 sequence (DNA): TGTGCCAGCAGCTCCCGTAACAATGAGCAGTTCTTC. Looking up the rest from reference TRBV11-3 and TRBJ2-1 gives the full variable domain: EAGVVQSPRYKIIEKKQPVAFWCNPISGHNTLYWYLQNLGQGPELLIRYENEEAVDDSQLPKDRFSAERLKGVDSTLKIQPAELGDSAVYLCASSSRNNEQFFGPGTRLTVL.

This chain connects TRBV27 to TRBJ2-2; no firm D call. V dropped 0 bases and J dropped 5 bases, with 7 bases sitting between them. Germline values: CDR1 MNHEY, CDR2 SMNVEV (reference sequence). The CDR3 covers 14 residues. The CDR3 bases are TGTGCCAGCAGTTTATCGCACAGTACCGGGGAGCTGTTTTTT. As protein: CASSLSHSTGELFF.